This T cell receptor beta chain was recorded in a study of beta chain features in type 1 diabetes (dated by TCRdb to 2016 to 2019). In terms of the full investigation: Patients and healthy donors did not differ in mean age, gender distribution, total cell number or subset yield. Across all samples, some 99 million sorted cells were examined, and cell number per subset correlated strongly with RNA yield. The study compared the TCRB repertoires of sorted circulating CD4+ T cell subsets in recently diagnosed type 1 diabetes patients with those in matched healthy donors. Naive and central memory subsets were obtained from all 30 or so donors, but regulatory and stem cell-like memory subsets were isolated from only 8 patients and about 8 healthy donors. Overall study outcomes, separate from this receptor: Shorter templates might have been favored by PCR, but patient and control samples were amplified and corrected together, so both groups would have been affected equally by any skew. Type 1 diabetes patients showed a moderate but significant shortening of TCRB CDR3 length in all four CD4+ subsets. Because cDNA was sequenced instead of genomic DNA, activated cells with high expression could be over-represented, although the groups did not differ in activation or CD3 levels. Because small numbers of individuals were included in the HLA sub-analyses, any influence of HLA type on TCRB rearrangement was left unresolved. At VDJ recombination sites, type 1 diabetes patients had fewer insertions and more deleted nucleotides, which implies abnormalities in thymic rearrangement. Naive, central memory and regulatory TCRB repertoires appeared to be more alike among patients than among healthy donors.

All of the isolated RNA was reverse transcribed with the High Capacity cDNA Reverse Transcription Kit, so expressed TCRB transcripts were sequenced. Naive, central memory and regulatory T cell samples underwent deep immunoSEQ sequencing, averaging about 3.57 million total reads per sample. Sorted cells were lysed in RLT buffer and RNA was extracted with DNase-treated RNeasy Micro or Mini kits, depending on cell number. Each cell subset was processed on its own to prevent cross-contamination, while patient and healthy donor samples were processed together. TCRB sequences were amplified from cDNA with the immunoSEQ multiplex PCR, producing 87-bp fragments spanning the CDR3 region. Sequencing of the amplicons was performed on the Illumina HiSeq platform. Processing in the source paper ran as follows. Synthetic template baselines were used to correct PCR bias computationally, reads within Hamming distance 2 were collapsed together, and singletons that could not be merged were discarded. Reads were aligned to IMGT to assign V, D and J genes, CDR3 length, and insertions or deletions at six rearrangement sites. Clonotype counts were normalized to sorted cell number within each subset before computing true diversity and Gini coefficients with the tcR R package. Repertoire sharing was quantified using the overlap coefficient calculated on TCRB nucleotide sequences. Sourced from immuneACCESS, this table was stored by TCRdb with only in-frame sequences that have V and J called. A share of the clones is absent; for the studies checked, an unresolved V gene accounts for under half, and the remainder has no known explanation. V and J calls and clone size are copied from that table; D and trimming were computed from the DNA. In this sample the table shows 150,000 to 160,000 clones, 8.5% to 14% of which occur a single time. The ten largest make up roughly 2% of the sample.

This clone has a handful of counts. Its antigen target is currently unknown. Per-base qualities were not stored, and no clone one base away is much larger. Each donor gave one peripheral blood draw, averaging approximately 0.11 L, which was collected into heparinised tubes. A BD FACSAria II and a panel including CD45RO, CCR7, CD25, CD127, CD95 and CD27 were used to sort naive, central memory, regulatory and stem cell-like memory CD4+ T cells. Every sorted population had a purity above 98%. PBMCs were separated immediately by Lymphoprep density gradient centrifugation and were stained directly, without being cultured. Samples were stained and sorted in pairs, with one healthy donor and one patient per experiment, so that batch effects were minimized. Reading from cysteine to phenylalanine, the CDR3 counts 15 amino acids. The retained sequence is limited to the CDR3, 45 bases, with the frame set at the first base. The germline V gene gives CDR1 as MNHEY and CDR2 as SVGAGI. V has 5 bases trimmed and J has 5 bases trimmed; junction bases matching no gene number 8.

The sample comprised central memory CD4+ T cells from blood. The rearranged chain carries TRBV6-5 and TRBJ2-1, and TRBD2 aligns with 8 junction nucleotides. This receptor was obtained from a man aged 18 to 30 in good health. The CDR3 protein is CASSPSGRSNNEQFF. The DNA reads as follows: TGTGCCAGCAGTCCAAGCGGGAGATCCAACAATGAGCAGTTCTTC.